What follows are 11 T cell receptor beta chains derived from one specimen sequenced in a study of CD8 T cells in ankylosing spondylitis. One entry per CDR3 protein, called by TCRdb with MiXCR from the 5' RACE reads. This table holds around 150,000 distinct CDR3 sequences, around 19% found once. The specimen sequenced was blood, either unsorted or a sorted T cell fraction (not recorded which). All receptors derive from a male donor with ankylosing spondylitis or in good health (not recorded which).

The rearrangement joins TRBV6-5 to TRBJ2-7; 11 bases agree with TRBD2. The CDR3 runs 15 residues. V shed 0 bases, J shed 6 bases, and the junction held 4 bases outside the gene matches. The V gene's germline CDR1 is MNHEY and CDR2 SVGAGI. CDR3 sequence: CASSYSVAGGSEQYF. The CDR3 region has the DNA TGTGCCAGCAGTTACTCAGTAGCGGGAGGGAGCGAGCAGTACTTC.

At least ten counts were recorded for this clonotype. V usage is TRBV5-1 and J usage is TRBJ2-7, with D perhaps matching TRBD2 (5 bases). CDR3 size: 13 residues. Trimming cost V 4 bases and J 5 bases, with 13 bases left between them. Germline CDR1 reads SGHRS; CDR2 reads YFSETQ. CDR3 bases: TGCGCCAGCAGCCCCGGAGGAATGGACGAGCAGTACTTC. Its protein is CASSPGGMDEQYF. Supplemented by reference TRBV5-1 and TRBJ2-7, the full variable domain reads KAGVTQTPRYLIKTRGQQVTLSCSPISGHRSVSWYQQTPGQGLQFLFEYFSETQRNKGNFPGRFSGRQFSNSRSEMNVSTLELGDSALYLCASSPGGMDEQYFGPGTRLTVT.

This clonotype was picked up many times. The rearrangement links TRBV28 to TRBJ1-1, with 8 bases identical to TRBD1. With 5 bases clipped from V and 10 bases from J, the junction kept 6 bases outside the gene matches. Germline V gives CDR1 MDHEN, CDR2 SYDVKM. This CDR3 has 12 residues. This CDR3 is CASSQDRARAFF. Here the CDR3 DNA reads TGTGCCAGCAGTCAGGACAGGGCGCGAGCTTTCTTT.

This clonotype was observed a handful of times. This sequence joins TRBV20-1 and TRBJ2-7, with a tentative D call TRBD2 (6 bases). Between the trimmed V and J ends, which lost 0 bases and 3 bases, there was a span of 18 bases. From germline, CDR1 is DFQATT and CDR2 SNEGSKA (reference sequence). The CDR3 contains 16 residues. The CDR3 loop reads CSARDPPGERNYEQYF. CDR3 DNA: TGCAGTGCTAGAGATCCTCCGGGGGAGAGAAACTACGAGCAGTACTTC.

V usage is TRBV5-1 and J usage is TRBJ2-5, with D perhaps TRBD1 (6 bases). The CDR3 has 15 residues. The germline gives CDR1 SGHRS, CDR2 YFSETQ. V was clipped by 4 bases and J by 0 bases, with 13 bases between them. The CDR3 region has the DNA TGCGCCAGCAGCGACCAGGGGCAATACCAAGAGACCCAGTACTTC. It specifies CASSDQGQYQETQYF.

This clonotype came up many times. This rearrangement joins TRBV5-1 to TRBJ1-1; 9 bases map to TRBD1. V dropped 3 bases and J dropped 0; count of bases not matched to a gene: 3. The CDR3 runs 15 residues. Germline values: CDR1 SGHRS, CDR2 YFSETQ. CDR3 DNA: TGCGCCAGCAGCTCTGGGACAGGGATGAACACTGAAGCTTTCTTT. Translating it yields CASSSGTGMNTEAFF.

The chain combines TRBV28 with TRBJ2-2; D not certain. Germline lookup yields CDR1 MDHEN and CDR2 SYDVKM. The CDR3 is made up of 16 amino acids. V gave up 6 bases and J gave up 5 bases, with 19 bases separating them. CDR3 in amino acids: CASSLRATLLTGELFF. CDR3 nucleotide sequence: TGTGCCAGCAGCCTCCGGGCAACTCTTCTTACCGGGGAGCTGTTTTTT.

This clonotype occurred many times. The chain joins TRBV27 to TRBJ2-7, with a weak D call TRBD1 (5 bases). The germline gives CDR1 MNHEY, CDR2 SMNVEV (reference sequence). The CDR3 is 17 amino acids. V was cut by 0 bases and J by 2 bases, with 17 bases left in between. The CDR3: CASSLSKGGHRAYEQYF. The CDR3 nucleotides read TGTGCCAGCAGTTTATCGAAGGGCGGACACCGGGCCTACGAGCAGTACTTC.

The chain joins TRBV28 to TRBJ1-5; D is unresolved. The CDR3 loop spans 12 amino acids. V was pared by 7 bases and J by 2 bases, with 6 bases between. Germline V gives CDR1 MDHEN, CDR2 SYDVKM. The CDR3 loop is CASKRGNQPQHF. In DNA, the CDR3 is TGTGCCAGCAAGAGGGGCAATCAGCCCCAGCATTTT.

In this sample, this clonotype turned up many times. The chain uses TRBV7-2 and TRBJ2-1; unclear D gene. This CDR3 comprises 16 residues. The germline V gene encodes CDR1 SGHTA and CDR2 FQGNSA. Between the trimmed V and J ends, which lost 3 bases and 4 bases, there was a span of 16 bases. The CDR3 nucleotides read TGTGCCAGCAGCTTGGTCCGACTGGTTAGGTACAATGAGCAGTTCTTC. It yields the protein CASSLVRLVRYNEQFF.

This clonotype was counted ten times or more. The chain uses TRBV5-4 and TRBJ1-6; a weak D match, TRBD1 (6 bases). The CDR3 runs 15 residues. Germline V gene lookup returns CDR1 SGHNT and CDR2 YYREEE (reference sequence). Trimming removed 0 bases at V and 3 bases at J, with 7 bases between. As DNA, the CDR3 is TGTGCCAGCAGCTTGGAGGGGGACTATAATTCACCCCTCCACTTT. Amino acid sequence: CASSLEGDYNSPLHF.